These 2 T cell receptor beta chains came from one sample sequenced in a study of identical twins. TCRdb re-derived calls from the 5' RACE reads in MiXCR, one entry per CDR3 protein. The table shows under 250,000 distinct CDR3 sequences, with about 13% occurring only once. This sample was also put to use in a study of yellow fever vaccine responses in identical twins.

Sequencing used memory (CD45RO+) T cells sorted from blood. These receptors were obtained from a young woman in good health.

This clonotype has a handful of counts. The chain has TRBV20-1 and TRBJ2-7, with 9 bases aligning to TRBD2. The CDR3 runs to 13 residues. J was trimmed by 4 bases and V by 3 bases; bases with no gene match: 4. Germline CDR1 reads DFQATT; CDR2 reads SNEGSKA (reference sequence). The CDR3 nucleotides read TGCAGTGCTAGGATACTAGCGGGTTACGAGCAGTACTTC. Translated, it gives CSARILAGYEQYF.

The CDR3 bases are TGTGCCAGCAGCTTAGAGTGGCGTGACCAAGAGACCCAGTACTTC. Protein product: CASSLEWRDQETQYF. The chain combines TRBV7-9 with TRBJ2-5; D gene unclear. This CDR3 contains 15 residues. Germline V CDR1 and CDR2: SEHNR, FQNEAQ (reference sequence). V shed 1 base and J shed 0 bases, with 9 bases lying between them.